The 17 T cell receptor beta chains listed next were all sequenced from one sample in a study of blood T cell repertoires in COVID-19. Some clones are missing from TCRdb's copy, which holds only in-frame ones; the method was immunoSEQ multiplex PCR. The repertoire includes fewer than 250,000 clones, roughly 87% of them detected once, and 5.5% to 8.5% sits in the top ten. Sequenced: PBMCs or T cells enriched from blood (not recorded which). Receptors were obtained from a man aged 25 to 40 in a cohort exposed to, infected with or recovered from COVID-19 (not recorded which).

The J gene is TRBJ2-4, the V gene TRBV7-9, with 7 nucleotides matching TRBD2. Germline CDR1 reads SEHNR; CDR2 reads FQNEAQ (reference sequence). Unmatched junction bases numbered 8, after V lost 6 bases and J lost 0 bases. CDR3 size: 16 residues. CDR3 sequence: CASSMWEGLAKNIQYF. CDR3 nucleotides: TGTGCCAGCAGTATGTGGGAGGGCCTAGCCAAAAACATTCAGTACTTC.

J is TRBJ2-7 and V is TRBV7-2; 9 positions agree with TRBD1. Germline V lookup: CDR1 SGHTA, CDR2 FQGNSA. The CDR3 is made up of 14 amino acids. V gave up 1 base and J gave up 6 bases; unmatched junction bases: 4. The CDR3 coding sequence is TGTGCCAGCAGCTTAGGGGACAGGGATGGCGAGCAGTACTTC. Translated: CASSLGDRDGEQYF.

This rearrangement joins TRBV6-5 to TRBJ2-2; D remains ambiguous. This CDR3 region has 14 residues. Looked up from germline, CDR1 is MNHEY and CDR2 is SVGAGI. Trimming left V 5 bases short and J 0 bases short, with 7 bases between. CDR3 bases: TGTGCCAGCAGTCAGGAATCGAACACCGGGGAGCTGTTTTTT. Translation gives CASSQESNTGELFF.

CDR3 region: CASSFTLPPQGTGELFF. CDR3 nucleotide sequence: TGTGCCAGCAGCTTCACCCTACCACCTCAGGGGACCGGGGAGCTGTTTTTT. This chain uses TRBV7-2 with TRBJ2-2; TRBD1 is a possible D gene (6 bases). The CDR3 totals 17 residues. The V gene lost 3 bases and the J gene lost 5 bases, with 19 bases spanning the gap. The germline CDR1 and CDR2 sequences are SGHTA and FQGNSA.

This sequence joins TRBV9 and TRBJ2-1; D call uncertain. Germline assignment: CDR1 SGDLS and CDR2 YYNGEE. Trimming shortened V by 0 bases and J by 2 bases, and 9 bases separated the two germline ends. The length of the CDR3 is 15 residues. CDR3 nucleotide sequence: TGTGCCAGCAGCGTAGTGCCGAGAACCTACAATGAGCAGTTCTTC. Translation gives CASSVVPRTYNEQFF.

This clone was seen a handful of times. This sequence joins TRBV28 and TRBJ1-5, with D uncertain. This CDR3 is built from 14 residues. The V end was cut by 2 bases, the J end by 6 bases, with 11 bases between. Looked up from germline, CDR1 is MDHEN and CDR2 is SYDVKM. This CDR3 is CASSLVSAGQPQHF. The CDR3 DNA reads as TGTGCCAGCAGTTTAGTTTCGGCGGGTCAGCCCCAGCATTTT.

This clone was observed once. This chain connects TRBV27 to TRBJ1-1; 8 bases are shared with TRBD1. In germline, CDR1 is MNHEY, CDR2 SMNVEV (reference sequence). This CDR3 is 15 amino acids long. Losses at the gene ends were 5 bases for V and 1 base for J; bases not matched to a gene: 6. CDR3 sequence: CASSPNRGGNTEAFF. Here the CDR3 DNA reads TGTGCCAGCAGTCCTAACAGGGGGGGGAACACTGAAGCTTTCTTT.

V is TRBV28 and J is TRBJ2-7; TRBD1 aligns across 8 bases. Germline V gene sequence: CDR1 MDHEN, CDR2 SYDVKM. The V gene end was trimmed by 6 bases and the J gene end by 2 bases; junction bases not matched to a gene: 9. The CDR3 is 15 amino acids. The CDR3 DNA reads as TGTGCCAGCAGCCACAGGGGGTTCGGGACCTACGAGCAGTACTTC. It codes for CASSHRGFGTYEQYF.

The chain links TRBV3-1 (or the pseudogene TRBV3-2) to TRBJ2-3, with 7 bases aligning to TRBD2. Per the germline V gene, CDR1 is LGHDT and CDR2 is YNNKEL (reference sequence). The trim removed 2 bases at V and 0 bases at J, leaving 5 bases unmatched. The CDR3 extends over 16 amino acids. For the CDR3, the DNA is TGTGCCAGCAGCCAAAAGAGCGGGGTGAGCACAGATACGCAGTATTTT. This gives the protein CASSQKSGVSTDTQYF.

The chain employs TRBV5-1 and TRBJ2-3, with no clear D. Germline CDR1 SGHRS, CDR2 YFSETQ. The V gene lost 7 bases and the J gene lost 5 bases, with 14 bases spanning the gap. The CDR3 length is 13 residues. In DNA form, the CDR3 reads TGCGCCAGCTCCTCGTATACGGGAGATACGCAGTATTTT. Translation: CASSSYTGDTQYF.

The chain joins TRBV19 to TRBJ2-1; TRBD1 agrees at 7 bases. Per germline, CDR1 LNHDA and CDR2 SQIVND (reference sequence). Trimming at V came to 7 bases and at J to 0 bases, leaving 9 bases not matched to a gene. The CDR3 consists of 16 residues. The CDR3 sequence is CASTEGGLSSYNEQFF. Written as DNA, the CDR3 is TGTGCCAGTACCGAAGGGGGCCTGAGCTCCTACAATGAGCAGTTCTTC.

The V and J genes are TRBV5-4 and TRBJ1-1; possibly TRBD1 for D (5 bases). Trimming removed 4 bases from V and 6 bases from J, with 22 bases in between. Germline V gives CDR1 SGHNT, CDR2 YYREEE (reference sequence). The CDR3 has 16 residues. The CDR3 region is CASSPSFVQGIAEAFF. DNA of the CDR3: TGTGCCAGCAGCCCATCATTTGTCCAGGGTATCGCTGAAGCTTTCTTT.

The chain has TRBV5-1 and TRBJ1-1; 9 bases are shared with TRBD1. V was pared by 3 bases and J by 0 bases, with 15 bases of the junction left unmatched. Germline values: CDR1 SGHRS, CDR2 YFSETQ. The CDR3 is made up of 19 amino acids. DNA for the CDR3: TGCGCCAGCAGCTCCGACAGGGGGAGGGGGCAGGGGATGAACACTGAAGCTTTCTTT. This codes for CASSSDRGRGQGMNTEAFF.

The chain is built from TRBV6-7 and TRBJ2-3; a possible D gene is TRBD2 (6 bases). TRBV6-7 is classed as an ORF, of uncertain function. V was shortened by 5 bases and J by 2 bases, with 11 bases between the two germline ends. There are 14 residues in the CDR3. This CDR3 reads CASSVGGNTDTQYF. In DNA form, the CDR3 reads TGTGCCAGCAGTGTGGGCGGGAACACAGATACGCAGTATTTT.

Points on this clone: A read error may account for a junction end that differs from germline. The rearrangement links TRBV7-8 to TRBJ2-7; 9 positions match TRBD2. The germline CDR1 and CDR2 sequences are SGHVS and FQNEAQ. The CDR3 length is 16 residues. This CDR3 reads CASTLRSPSGIREQYF. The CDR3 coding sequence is TGTGCCAGCACCTTAAGATCTCCTAGCGGGATTCGGGAGCAGTACTTC.

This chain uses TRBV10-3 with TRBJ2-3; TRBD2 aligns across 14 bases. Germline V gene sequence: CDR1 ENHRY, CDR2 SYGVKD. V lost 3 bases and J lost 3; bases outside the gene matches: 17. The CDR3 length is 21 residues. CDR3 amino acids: CAISDPGTSGSVVSWTDTQYF. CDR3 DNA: TGTGCCATCAGTGACCCCGGGACTAGCGGGAGCGTTGTCAGTTGGACAGATACGCAGTATTTT.

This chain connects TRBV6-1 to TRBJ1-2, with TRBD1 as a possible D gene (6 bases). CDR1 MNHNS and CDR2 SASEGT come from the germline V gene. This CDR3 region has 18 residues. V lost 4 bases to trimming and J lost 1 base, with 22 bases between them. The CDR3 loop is CASSVRVQGIRLNYGYTF. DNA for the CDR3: TGTGCCAGCAGTGTAAGGGTCCAGGGGATTCGGCTTAACTATGGCTACACCTTC.